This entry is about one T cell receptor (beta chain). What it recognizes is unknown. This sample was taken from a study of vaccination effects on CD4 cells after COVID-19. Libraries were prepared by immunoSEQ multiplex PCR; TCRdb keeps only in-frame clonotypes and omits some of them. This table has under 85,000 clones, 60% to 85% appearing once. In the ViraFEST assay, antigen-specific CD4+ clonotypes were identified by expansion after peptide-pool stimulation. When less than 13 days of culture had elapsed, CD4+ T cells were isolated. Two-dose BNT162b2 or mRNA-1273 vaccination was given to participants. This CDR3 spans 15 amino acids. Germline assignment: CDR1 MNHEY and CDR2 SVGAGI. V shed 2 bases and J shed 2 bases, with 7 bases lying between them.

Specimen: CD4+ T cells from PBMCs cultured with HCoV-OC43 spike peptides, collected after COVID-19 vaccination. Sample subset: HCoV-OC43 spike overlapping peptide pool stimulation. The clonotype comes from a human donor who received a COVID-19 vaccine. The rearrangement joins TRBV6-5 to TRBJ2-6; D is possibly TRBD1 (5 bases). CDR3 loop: CASSYAGPGANVLTF. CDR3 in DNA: TGTGCCAGCAGTTACGCAGGGCCTGGGGCCAACGTCCTGACTTTC.